The subject of this entry is one TCR beta chain. Its target is unknown. Its ends do not fully match the called genes, so a read error is possible. This sample stems from a study of vaccination effects on CD4 cells after COVID-19. Repertoires were generated with immunoSEQ multiplex PCR, while TCRdb's copy carries only in-frame clones and drops some. Of 20,000 to 25,000 clones in the sample, 73% were seen once. Following an approximately 9-day culture, CD4+ T cells were purified. In germline, CDR1 is ENHRY, CDR2 SYGVKD. The CDR3 totals 11 residues. Sequencing was performed on CD4+ T cells from PBMCs cultured without peptide, taken before COVID-19 vaccination. The receptor was isolated from a human donor who received a COVID-19 vaccine. The rearrangement uses TRBV10-3 and TRBJ1-1, with D possibly matching TRBD1 (5 bases). CDR3 in amino acids: CAISGGTEAFF. The CDR3 DNA reads TGTGCCATTAGTGGGGGCACTGAAGCTTTCTTT.